This T cell receptor (beta chain) originates from a study of Graves' ophthalmopathy and Graves' hyperthyroidism. Background on the study: Researchers obtained peripheral blood at initial diagnosis, before any treatment had begun.

Study outcomes and limitations: For predicting ophthalmopathy progression, the model had about 64% sensitivity and approximately 72% specificity. Most expanded clonotypes from thyroid (those above 0.001 frequency) were also found in blood.

RNA transcripts provided the template for amplifying TCR beta CDR3 regions. Scientists carried out first-round RT-PCR using HTBI primers and then a second-round multiplex PCR. Using its own MiXCR run on the multiplex PCR reads, TCRdb lists one record per CDR3 protein. Counted here are over 500,000 distinct CDR3 sequences, 20% to 25% occurring once; the ten biggest clones make up roughly 6.9%. In its sample, this clonotype was seen many times. The antigen is not known. The source of this sequence is a woman aged 18-30 years with stable Graves' hyperthyroidism. Some clones in this sample may be carry-over from other donors' samples. Sequenced: peripheral blood.

This chain's CDR3 is CASSSQLAGGYTF. The CDR3 DNA reads as TGTGCCAGCAGCTCCCAATTAGCGGGGGGCTACACCTTC. The chain joins TRBV7-2 to TRBJ1-2; no clear D. The germline V gene has CDR1 SGHTA and CDR2 FQGNSA. The CDR3 runs 13 residues. The V end lost 4 bases, the J end lost 8 bases, and 14 bases lay between the germline ends. Full variable domain (outside the CDR3, taken from reference TRBV7-2 and TRBJ1-2): GAGVSQSPSNKVTEKGKDVELRCDPISGHTALYWYRQSLGQGLEFLIYFQGNSAPDKSGLPSDRFSAERTGGSVSTLTIQRTQQEDSAVYLCASSSQLAGGYTFGSGTRLTVV.